Presented here are 19 T cell receptor beta chains from one specimen sequenced in a study of T cell responses to AZD1222 COVID-19 vaccine. Assay used: immunoSEQ multiplex PCR; TCRdb lists only in-frame clones, some missing. The sample includes more than 110,000 clones, 90% seen only once; the top ten take roughly 3.1%. The material was peripheral blood, obtained on day 0 of AZD1222 vaccination. These receptors all stem from an adult in good health.

As regards this clone: A clone one base away is much larger, so this may be a read error. V gene TRBV9 combines with J gene TRBJ1-2, with D possibly matching TRBD1 (5 bases). V lost 4 bases and J lost 7, with 11 bases in between. The CDR3 spans 12 residues. Germline CDR1 reads SGDLS; CDR2 reads YYNGEE. CDR3 sequence (DNA): TGTGCCAGCAGCCGGACGGGACCTGGCTACACCTTC. Its protein is CASSRTGPGYTF.

The chain employs TRBV5-1 and TRBJ2-1, with a weak D call TRBD1 (5 bases). With 0 bases removed from V and 0 bases from J, the gap between germline ends came to 13 bases. The germline CDR1 and CDR2 sequences are SGHRS and YFSETQ. The CDR3 extends over 17 amino acids. DNA for the CDR3: TGCGCCAGCAGCTTGGCCGGACACGGCAGCTCCTACAATGAGCAGTTCTTC. Translated: CASSLAGHGSSYNEQFF.

This clone was counted once. DNA for the CDR3: TGTGCCAGCAGCTTACTAGCGGCAATACAAGAGACCCAGTACTTC. Its translation is CASSLLAAIQETQYF. The V call is TRBV5-4, the J call TRBJ2-5; the match to TRBD2 covers 8 bases. The ends lost 2 bases at V and 2 bases at J; junction bases unmatched: 5. Germline V lookup: CDR1 SGHNT, CDR2 YYREEE (reference sequence). This CDR3 has 15 amino acids.

The J gene is TRBJ2-3, the V gene TRBV5-1, with 7 bases lining up with TRBD2. V lost 0 bases, J lost 2 bases, and 9 bases stayed unmatched. Germline V CDR1 and CDR2: SGHRS, YFSETQ. This CDR3 is 17 amino acids long. In DNA form, the CDR3 reads TGCGCCAGCAGCTTGGTAGGTCGGACTAGGACCACAGATACGCAGTATTTT. As protein: CASSLVGRTRTTDTQYF.

This clone was found a few times. The chain links TRBV6-5 to TRBJ1-2, with D unresolved. The CDR3 spans 13 residues. Trimming left V 2 bases short and J 4 bases short, with 8 bases between. Germline lookup yields CDR1 MNHEY and CDR2 SVGAGI. In nucleotides, the CDR3 is TGTGCCAGCAGTTACAAAGGTGGCTATGGCTACACCTTC. It is translated as CASSYKGGYGYTF.

This clone was counted a few times. This sequence joins TRBV7-3 and TRBJ2-2; D gene unclear. V lost 4 bases and J lost 4, with 1 base in between. Germline CDR1 SGHTA, CDR2 FQGTGA. The CDR3 totals 11 residues. The CDR3 nucleotides read TGTGCCAGCAGCTCCACCGGGGAGCTGTTTTTT. Protein sequence: CASSSTGELFF.

This rearrangement joins TRBV9 to TRBJ1-1; TRBD1 agrees at 7 bases. V trimming: 4 bases; J trimming: 4 bases; junction bases outside the gene matches: 13. The germline V gene has CDR1 SGDLS and CDR2 YYNGEE. This CDR3 comprises 16 residues. This chain's CDR3 is CASSPRQGRLGTEAFF. For the CDR3, the DNA is TGTGCCAGCAGCCCTCGACAGGGTAGATTGGGCACTGAAGCTTTCTTT.

The V call is TRBV7-3, the J call TRBJ2-6; D gene unclear. V lost 1 base, J lost 2 bases, and 3 bases lay in between. Germline V gene data show CDR1 as SGHTA and CDR2 as FQGTGA. The CDR3 has 14 amino acids. As DNA, the CDR3 is TGTGCCAGCAGCTTAATGGCTGGGGCCAACGTCCTGACTTTC. The encoded protein is CASSLMAGANVLTF.

The rearrangement uses TRBV6-2 or TRBV6-3 and TRBJ1-1, with D tentatively TRBD1 (6 bases). The CDR3 length is 14 residues. V was clipped by 0 bases and J by 3 bases, with 8 bases between them. Germline V gene sequence: CDR1 MNHEY, CDR2 SVGEGT. The chain's CDR3 is CASSYSGGHTEAFF. CDR3 DNA: TGTGCCAGCAGTTACTCGGGGGGGCACACTGAAGCTTTCTTT.

The J gene is TRBJ1-1, the V gene TRBV5-4; no firm D call. The CDR3 sequence is 14 residues long. V lost 0 bases to trimming and J lost 4 bases, with 10 bases between them. Germline V gene sequence: CDR1 SGHNT, CDR2 YYREEE (reference sequence). This chain's CDR3 is CASSLAATSTEAFF. CDR3 nucleotide sequence: TGTGCCAGCAGCTTGGCCGCGACAAGCACTGAAGCTTTCTTT.

This chain uses TRBV6-6 with TRBJ1-1, with D possibly TRBD1 on 5 matching bases. Germline CDR1 MNHNY, CDR2 SVGAGI (reference sequence). The V and J ends lost 2 bases and 1 base respectively, with 8 bases between them. This CDR3 comprises 14 residues. The DNA for the CDR3 is TGTGCCAGCAGTTACCGTGACAGGAACACTGAAGCTTTCTTT. Amino acids: CASSYRDRNTEAFF.

The chain employs TRBV29-1 and TRBJ2-6, with D perhaps being TRBD1 or TRBD2 (5 bases each). Trimming cost V 1 base and J 2 bases, with 9 bases left between them. Germline V CDR1 and CDR2: SQVTM, ANQGSEA. The CDR3 sequence is 15 residues long. The DNA of the CDR3 is TGCAGCGTTGAAGTTCGGGACCCTGGGGCCAACGTCCTGACTTTC. This sequence encodes CSVEVRDPGANVLTF.

The chain uses TRBV12-3 or TRBV12-4 and TRBJ1-5; D perhaps matches TRBD1 (5 bases). Trimming removed 0 bases at V and 6 bases at J, with 6 bases between. The CDR3 has 13 amino acids. In nucleotides, the CDR3 is TGTGCCAGCAGTTTAGCGCAGGGTCAGCCCCAGCATTTT. Its protein is CASSLAQGQPQHF.

The chain links TRBV4-3 to TRBJ2-3, with 8 nucleotides matching TRBD2. The CDR3 has 17 residues. V gave up 1 base and J gave up 0 bases; unmatched junction bases: 6. Per the germline V gene, CDR1 is LGHNA and CDR2 is YSLEER. This chain's CDR3 is CASSQGLSGGSTDTQYF. The DNA for the CDR3 is TGCGCCAGCAGCCAAGGATTAAGCGGGGGAAGCACAGATACGCAGTATTTT.

This clone appeared once. The rearrangement uses TRBV7-6 and TRBJ2-1; TRBD2 agrees at 7 bases. Trimming cost V 5 bases and J 3 bases; bases outside gene matches: 10. Germline CDR1 and CDR2: SGHVS and FNYEAQ. The length of the CDR3 is 16 residues. CDR3 loop: CASSLLREGHYNEQFF. In DNA, the CDR3 is TGTGCCAGCAGCCTGCTTAGGGAGGGCCACTACAATGAGCAGTTCTTC. The full variable domain, with the rest looked up from reference TRBV7-6 and TRBJ2-1, is GAGVSQSPRYKVTKRGQDVALRCDPISGHVSLYWYRQALGQGPEFLTYFNYEAQQDKSGLPNDRFSAERPEGSISTLTIQRTEQRDSAMYRCASSLLREGHYNEQFFGPGTRLTVL.

The chain has TRBV6-6 and TRBJ2-7, with D perhaps assigned TRBD1 or TRBD2 (5 bases each). Trimming took off 2 bases at V and 3 bases at J, with 11 bases between the two ends. The CDR3 runs to 14 residues. Looked up from germline, CDR1 is MNHNY and CDR2 is SVGAGI (reference sequence). The chain's CDR3 is CASSYSREFYEQYF. The CDR3 DNA reads TGTGCCAGCAGTTACAGCAGGGAGTTCTACGAGCAGTACTTC.

This clone was found a few times. The chain joins TRBV11-2 to TRBJ2-5; 9 nucleotides agree with TRBD2. Germline V lookup: CDR1 SGHAT, CDR2 FQNNGV. CDR3 size: 15 residues. The J segment lost 1 base and the V segment lost 5 bases, leaving 5 bases of the junction unmatched. This chain's CDR3 is CASSKGAGGQETQYF. CDR3 in DNA: TGTGCCAGCAGCAAAGGAGCGGGAGGCCAAGAGACCCAGTACTTC.

The chain has TRBV5-1 and TRBJ2-1, with 10 bases matching TRBD2. This CDR3 contains 17 residues. Germline V gene lookup returns CDR1 SGHRS and CDR2 YFSETQ. The trim removed 0 bases at V and 7 bases at J, leaving 10 bases unmatched. The chain's CDR3 is CASSLVFRTSGENEQFF. DNA of the CDR3: TGCGCCAGCAGCTTGGTTTTTCGGACTAGCGGAGAGAATGAGCAGTTCTTC.

The genes are TRBV29-1 and TRBJ1-5; D not certain. Germline-derived CDR1 and CDR2 are SQVTM and ANQGSEA. V lost 3 bases and J 6 bases, leaving 15 bases between the germline ends. The CDR3 sequence is 14 residues long. The CDR3 nucleotides are TGCAGCGTTGAGAGTGGGCACAGCGGTCAGCCCCAGCATTTT. It encodes CSVESGHSGQPQHF.